The rows below give T cell receptor beta chains drawn from one sample of a study of cytomegalovirus exposure and HLA in healthy donors. The method was immunoSEQ multiplex PCR; TCRdb's version includes in-frame clones alone and lacks a portion of them. This table has 120,000 to 150,000 clones, around 87% appearing once. Sequencing was carried out using PBMCs. The receptors shown here come from a man aged 18 to 29 in good health and CMV-seropositive. CDR3s include the opening cysteine and the closing phenylalanine or tryptophan. The order of the fields is V gene, D gene, CDR3 protein. D genes are given only for firm matches.

V: TRBV5-1; D: .; CDR3: CASSLETGLSTQYF
V: TRBV5-4; D: TRBD2; CDR3: CASSLGAGGYNEQFF
V: TRBV13; D: .; CDR3: CASSRDRGLPSEQYF
V: TRBV19; D: .; CDR3: CATAPQGTVRSEKLFF
V: TRBV10-2; D: .; CDR3: CASSDSAREAYEAFF
V: TRBV4-2; D: TRBD1; CDR3: CASSQDRGETQYF
V: TRBV25-1; D: .; CDR3: CASSDPRGGSLYGYTF
V: TRBV5-4; D: TRBD1; CDR3: CASSRDREHGYTF
V: TRBV9; D: TRBD2; CDR3: CASTPLGLADTGELFF
V: TRBV5-1; D: .; CDR3: CASSLVAEGGGEQYF
V: TRBV7-7; D: .; CDR3: CASSTSPPPGELFF
V: TRBV7-3; D: .; CDR3: CASSQSLAGRNEQFF
V: TRBV19; D: TRBD1; CDR3: CASSILWGQSYEQYF